The rows below give T cell receptor beta chains drawn from one sample of a study of cytomegalovirus exposure and HLA in healthy donors. The method was immunoSEQ multiplex PCR; TCRdb's version includes in-frame clones alone and lacks a portion of them. In the table there are fewer than 200,000 clones, over 85% of which are singletons. Specimen: PBMCs. The receptors stem from a young woman in good health and CMV-seropositive. Each CDR3 is given with its conserved first and last residue. Each record gives: D gene, J gene, clone size, V gene, CDR3 DNA, CDR3 protein. D genes are given only for firm matches. Size tells how often a clone was seen (once, few, many) or the class of an expanded clone, and some rows leave it out.

d_gene: TRBD2; j_gene: TRBJ2-1; abundance: .; v_gene: TRBV30; CDR3nt: TGTGTCCTTGTCCCTCGACTAGCGGGAGCATACAATGAGCAGTTCTTC; CDR3aa: CVLVPRLAGAYNEQFF
d_gene: TRBD1; j_gene: TRBJ1-1; abundance: .; v_gene: TRBV2; CDR3nt: TGTGCCAGCAGTGCCCGGGACAGGGAGGGCACTGAAGCTTTCTTT; CDR3aa: CASSARDREGTEAFF
d_gene: .; j_gene: TRBJ2-3; abundance: .; v_gene: TRBV7-2; CDR3nt: TGTGCCAGCAGCTTAAGTTCCAGGCGCACAGATACGCAGTATTTT; CDR3aa: CASSLSSRRTDTQYF
d_gene: .; j_gene: TRBJ2-1; abundance: .; v_gene: TRBV10-3; CDR3nt: TGTGCCAGACGCGGGGTCACCTACAATGAGCAGTTCTTC; CDR3aa: CARRGVTYNEQFF
d_gene: TRBD1; j_gene: TRBJ1-5; abundance: .; v_gene: TRBV4-1; CDR3nt: TGCGCCAGCAGCCCTGAGGACAGGGGAAATGGCCAGCCCCAGCATTTT; CDR3aa: CASSPEDRGNGQPQHF
d_gene: .; j_gene: TRBJ2-1; abundance: .; v_gene: TRBV4-2; CDR3nt: TGTGCCAGCAGCCAAGAGCGACAGGTCAATGAGCAGTTCTTC; CDR3aa: CASSQERQVNEQFF
d_gene: .; j_gene: TRBJ2-7; abundance: few; v_gene: TRBV11-3; CDR3nt: TGTGCCAGCAGCTCGGTCCTAGCCGAGCAGTACTTC; CDR3aa: CASSSVLAEQYF
d_gene: .; j_gene: TRBJ2-1; abundance: .; v_gene: TRBV4-2; CDR3nt: TGTGCCAGCAGCCAAGTTCAGGACAATGAGCAGTTCTTC; CDR3aa: CASSQVQDNEQFF
d_gene: TRBD1; j_gene: TRBJ1-1; abundance: .; v_gene: TRBV5-4; CDR3nt: TGTGCCAGCAGCTGGACAGGGAGAAAGAACACTGAAGCTTTCTTT; CDR3aa: CASSWTGRKNTEAFF
d_gene: .; j_gene: TRBJ2-2; abundance: once; v_gene: TRBV5-6; CDR3nt: TGTGCCAGCAGCTTGCTAGCGCAGACCGGGGAGCTGTTTTTT; CDR3aa: CASSLLAQTGELFF
d_gene: .; j_gene: TRBJ1-5; abundance: .; v_gene: TRBV15; CDR3nt: TGTGCCACCAGCAGAGATCGCGGGTCCGTTCAGCCCCAGCATTTT; CDR3aa: CATSRDRGSVQPQHF
d_gene: .; j_gene: TRBJ2-1; abundance: .; v_gene: TRBV5-1; CDR3nt: TGCGCCAGCAGCTTGGTCCGTCTGTCTAGCGACGATGTGGATGAGCAGTTCTTC; CDR3aa: CASSLVRLSSDDVDEQFF
d_gene: .; j_gene: TRBJ2-2; abundance: .; v_gene: TRBV7-2; CDR3nt: TGTGCCAGCAGCTTTCGCACCGGGGAGCTGTTTTTT; CDR3aa: CASSFRTGELFF
d_gene: TRBD2; j_gene: TRBJ2-2; abundance: .; v_gene: TRBV7-9; CDR3nt: TGTGCCAGCAGCTCGCAGCGGGAAAGGGTCGGGGAGCTGTTTTTT; CDR3aa: CASSSQRERVGELFF
d_gene: .; j_gene: TRBJ2-3; abundance: .; v_gene: TRBV11-2; CDR3nt: TGTGCCAGCAGTCACGGTGCCGGGATCCATGCAGATACGCAGTATTTT; CDR3aa: CASSHGAGIHADTQYF
d_gene: .; j_gene: TRBJ2-1; abundance: .; v_gene: TRBV29-1; CDR3nt: TGCAGCGTTGTTTTGACAGAGCAGTTCTTC; CDR3aa: CSVVLTEQFF
d_gene: TRBD1; j_gene: TRBJ1-1; abundance: many; v_gene: TRBV30; CDR3nt: TGTGCCTGCGGACAGGATGAAGCTTTCTTT; CDR3aa: CACGQDEAFF
d_gene: .; j_gene: TRBJ1-1; abundance: .; v_gene: TRBV19; CDR3nt: TGTGCCAGTAAGGTGCAGGGGAACACTGAAGCTTTCTTT; CDR3aa: CASKVQGNTEAFF
d_gene: TRBD2; j_gene: TRBJ2-6; abundance: .; v_gene: TRBV4-3; CDR3nt: TGCGCCAGCAGCCAAGAGGCTAGCGGATCCTCTGGGGCCAACGTCCTGACTTTC; CDR3aa: CASSQEASGSSGANVLTF
d_gene: .; j_gene: TRBJ2-7; abundance: .; v_gene: TRBV5-1; CDR3nt: TGCGCCAGCAGCTACCAGGGGACGGACGAGCAGTACTTC; CDR3aa: CASSYQGTDEQYF
d_gene: TRBD2; j_gene: TRBJ2-1; abundance: .; v_gene: TRBV5-1; CDR3nt: TGCGCCAGCAGCTCTCCTAGCGGCCTTGAGAGTGAGCAGTTCTTC; CDR3aa: CASSSPSGLESEQFF
d_gene: TRBD2; j_gene: TRBJ2-7; abundance: once; v_gene: TRBV11-2; CDR3nt: TGTGCCAGCAGCCTCCGGGGCGGGGGCTACGAGCAGTACTTC; CDR3aa: CASSLRGGGYEQYF
d_gene: TRBD2; j_gene: TRBJ2-7; abundance: .; v_gene: TRBV6-1; CDR3nt: TGTGCCAGCAGTGAAGGGGGCGGGAGGGCCTGGTACGAGCAGTACTTC; CDR3aa: CASSEGGGRAWYEQYF
d_gene: .; j_gene: TRBJ2-7; abundance: .; v_gene: TRBV11-2; CDR3nt: TGTGCCAGCAGCTTAGTAGTCCATCTCTACGAGCAGTACTTC; CDR3aa: CASSLVVHLYEQYF
d_gene: TRBD1; j_gene: TRBJ2-3; abundance: .; v_gene: TRBV29-1; CDR3nt: TGCAGCGTTTATAGACAGGGGACGGCAGATACGCAGTATTTT; CDR3aa: CSVYRQGTADTQYF
d_gene: TRBD2; j_gene: TRBJ2-3; abundance: .; v_gene: TRBV9; CDR3nt: TGTGCCAGCAGCGTAGGGGGACTAGCGGCAGATACGCAGTATTTT; CDR3aa: CASSVGGLAADTQYF
d_gene: .; j_gene: TRBJ2-5; abundance: once; v_gene: TRBV6-1; CDR3nt: TGTGCCAGCAGGGCCCAAGAGACCCAGTACTTC; CDR3aa: CASRAQETQYF
d_gene: .; j_gene: TRBJ1-1; abundance: once; v_gene: TRBV4-3; CDR3nt: TGCGCCAGCAGCCTCGGACAGTCGGCACTGAACACTGAAGCTTTCTTT; CDR3aa: CASSLGQSALNTEAFF
d_gene: TRBD1; j_gene: TRBJ1-1; abundance: .; v_gene: TRBV2; CDR3nt: TGTGCCACCTCCCGACAGGGGGCGCGGGGGACTGAAGCTTTCTTT; CDR3aa: CATSRQGARGTEAFF
d_gene: TRBD2; j_gene: TRBJ2-5; abundance: .; v_gene: TRBV10-1; CDR3nt: TGCGCCAGCAGTGAGTCTGGACTAGCGCGGGAGACCCAGTACTTC; CDR3aa: CASSESGLARETQYF
d_gene: .; j_gene: TRBJ2-7; abundance: once; v_gene: TRBV7-8; CDR3nt: TGTGCCAGCAGCTTAATCCCGAGAGGGACCTACGAGCAGTACTTC; CDR3aa: CASSLIPRGTYEQYF
d_gene: TRBD1; j_gene: TRBJ1-4; abundance: .; v_gene: TRBV7-9; CDR3nt: TGTGCCAGCAGCTCCCGACAGGGTGAAAAACTGTTTTTT; CDR3aa: CASSSRQGEKLFF
d_gene: .; j_gene: TRBJ1-5; abundance: .; v_gene: TRBV4-3; CDR3nt: TGCGCCAGCAGCCAAGATCCGCCAGGGTCGTACCAGCCCCAGCATTTT; CDR3aa: CASSQDPPGSYQPQHF
d_gene: TRBD2; j_gene: TRBJ2-7; abundance: .; v_gene: TRBV7-2; CDR3nt: TGTGCCAGCACCCCAAGACTAGCGGGACCCTACGAGCAGTACTTC; CDR3aa: CASTPRLAGPYEQYF
d_gene: TRBD1; j_gene: TRBJ2-7; abundance: .; v_gene: TRBV2; CDR3nt: TGTGCCAGCAGTGATAGAACAGGGGGCTACGACGAGCAGTACTTC; CDR3aa: CASSDRTGGYDEQYF
d_gene: TRBD1; j_gene: TRBJ2-7; abundance: .; v_gene: TRBV7-2; CDR3nt: TGTGCCAGCAGCTTAAGGGCAGGGGGCTCCTACGAGCAGTACTTC; CDR3aa: CASSLRAGGSYEQYF
d_gene: .; j_gene: TRBJ1-5; abundance: .; v_gene: TRBV6-5; CDR3nt: TGTGCCAGCATGGCCACCAGCAATCAGCCCCAGCATTTT; CDR3aa: CASMATSNQPQHF
d_gene: .; j_gene: TRBJ2-5; abundance: .; v_gene: TRBV2; CDR3nt: TGTGCCAGCTCGCTGCTTGAGGGAGAGACCCAGTACTTC; CDR3aa: CASSLLEGETQYF
d_gene: TRBD1; j_gene: TRBJ1-1; abundance: .; v_gene: TRBV6-6; CDR3nt: TGTGCCAGCAGCTGGGACAGGGACACTGAAGCTTTCTTT; CDR3aa: CASSWDRDTEAFF
d_gene: TRBD1; j_gene: TRBJ2-5; abundance: .; v_gene: TRBV2; CDR3nt: TGTGCCAGCACCAGGGACAGTCAAGAGACCCAGTACTTC; CDR3aa: CASTRDSQETQYF
d_gene: TRBD2; j_gene: TRBJ2-1; abundance: .; v_gene: TRBV19; CDR3nt: TGTGCCAGTAGTCCCCTGGGACTAGCGGGCCGGAATGAGCAGTTCTTC; CDR3aa: CASSPLGLAGRNEQFF